A single T cell receptor beta chain is shown here with its context. Antigen specificity is unknown. There are 13 residues in the CDR3. V shed 3 bases, J shed 8 bases, and the junction held 3 bases outside the gene matches. Germline CDR1 and CDR2: SGHVS and FNYEAQ. The sample comes from a study of T cells after yellow fever vaccination. Study details: Libraries from low-cell-number fractions were prepared with the SMART-Seq v4 Ultra Low Input RNA kit.

Notes on the study in general: Abundant contaminating clonotypes from the bulk population could appear in FACS-sorted repertoires.

5'RACE template switching generated TCR cDNA, adding a universal primer site and UMIs. TCRdb ran MiXCR on the 5' RACE reads and lists one entry per CDR3 protein. Of hundreds of thousands of distinct CDR3 sequences detected, roughly 22% appear once; the ten largest clones hold roughly a sixth. The starting material was PBMCs, obtained less than 25 days after the first yellow fever vaccination. The TCR was taken from a man aged 18 to 29 who received the YFV17D yellow fever vaccine. V and J are TRBV7-6 and TRBJ1-3, with 8 bases matching TRBD1. The CDR3 loop reads CASSFQGADTIYF. DNA of the CDR3: TGTGCCAGCAGCTTTCAGGGGGCAGACACCATATATTTT.